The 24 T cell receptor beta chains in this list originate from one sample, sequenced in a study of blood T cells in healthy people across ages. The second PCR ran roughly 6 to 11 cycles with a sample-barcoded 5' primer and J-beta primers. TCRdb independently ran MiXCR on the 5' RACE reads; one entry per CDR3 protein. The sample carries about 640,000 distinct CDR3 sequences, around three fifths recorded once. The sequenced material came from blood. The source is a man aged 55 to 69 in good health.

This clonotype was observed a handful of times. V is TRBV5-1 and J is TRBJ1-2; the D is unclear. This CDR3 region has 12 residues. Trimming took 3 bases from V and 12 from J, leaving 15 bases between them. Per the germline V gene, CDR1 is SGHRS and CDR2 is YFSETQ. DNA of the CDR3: TGCGCCAGCAGCTCAGGAGGTCCCGGACACACCTTC. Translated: CASSSGGPGHTF.

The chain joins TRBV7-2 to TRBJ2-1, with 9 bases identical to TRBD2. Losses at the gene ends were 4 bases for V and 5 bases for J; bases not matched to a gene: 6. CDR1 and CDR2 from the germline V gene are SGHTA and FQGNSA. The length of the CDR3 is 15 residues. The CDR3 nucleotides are TGTGCCAGCAGCTCGACTAGCGGTAGAAACAATGAGCAGTTCTTC. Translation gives CASSSTSGRNNEQFF. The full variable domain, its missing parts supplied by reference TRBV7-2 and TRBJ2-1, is GAGVSQSPSNKVTEKGKDVELRCDPISGHTALYWYRQSLGQGLEFLIYFQGNSAPDKSGLPSDRFSAERTGGSVSTLTIQRTQQEDSAVYLCASSSTSGRNNEQFFGPGTRLTVL.

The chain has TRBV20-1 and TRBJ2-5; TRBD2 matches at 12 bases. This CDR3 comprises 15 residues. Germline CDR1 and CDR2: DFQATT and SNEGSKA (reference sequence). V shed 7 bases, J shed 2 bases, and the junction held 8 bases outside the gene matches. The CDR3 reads CSVVLAGGGQETQYF. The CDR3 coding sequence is TGCAGTGTGGTACTAGCGGGGGGCGGGCAAGAGACCCAGTACTTC.

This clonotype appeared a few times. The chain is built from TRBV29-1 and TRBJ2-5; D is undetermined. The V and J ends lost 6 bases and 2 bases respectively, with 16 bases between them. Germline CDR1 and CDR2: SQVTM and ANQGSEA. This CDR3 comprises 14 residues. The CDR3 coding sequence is TGCAGCGTCCGTGGTTGGGCAGTTCAAGAGACCCAGTACTTC. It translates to CSVRGWAVQETQYF.

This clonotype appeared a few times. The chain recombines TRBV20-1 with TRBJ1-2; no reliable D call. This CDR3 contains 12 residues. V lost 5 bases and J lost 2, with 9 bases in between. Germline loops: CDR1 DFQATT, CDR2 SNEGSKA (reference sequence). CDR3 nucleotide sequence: TGCAGTGCTGTGGTCAGAAACTATGGCTACACCTTC. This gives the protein CSAVVRNYGYTF.

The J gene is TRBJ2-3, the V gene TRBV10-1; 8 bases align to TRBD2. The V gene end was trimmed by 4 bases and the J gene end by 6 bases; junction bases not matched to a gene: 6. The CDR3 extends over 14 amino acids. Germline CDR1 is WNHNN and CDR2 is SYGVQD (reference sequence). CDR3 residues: CASSVGGGSDTQYF. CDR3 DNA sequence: TGCGCCAGCAGTGTTGGCGGGGGGTCGGATACGCAGTATTTT.

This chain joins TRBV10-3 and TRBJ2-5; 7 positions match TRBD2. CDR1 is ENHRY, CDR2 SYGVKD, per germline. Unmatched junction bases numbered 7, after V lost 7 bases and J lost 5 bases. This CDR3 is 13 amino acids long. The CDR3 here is CAITGTNGETQYF. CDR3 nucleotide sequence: TGTGCCATCACCGGGACTAATGGGGAGACCCAGTACTTC.

CDR3 loop: CATSRDPQSGQPQHF. DNA of the CDR3: TGTGCCACCAGCAGAGATCCCCAATCTGGTCAGCCCCAGCATTTT. The rearrangement joins TRBV15 to TRBJ1-5; no firm D call. From germline, CDR1 is LNHNV and CDR2 YYDKDF (reference sequence). The CDR3 spans 15 residues. V shed 0 bases and J shed 6 bases, with 12 bases lying between them.

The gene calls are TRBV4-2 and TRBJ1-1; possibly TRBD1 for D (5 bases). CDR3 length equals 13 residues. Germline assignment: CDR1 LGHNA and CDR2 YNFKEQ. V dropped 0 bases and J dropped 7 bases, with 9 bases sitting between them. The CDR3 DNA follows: TGTGCCAGCAGCCAAGATACGGGGGATGAAGCTTTCTTT. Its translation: CASSQDTGDEAFF.

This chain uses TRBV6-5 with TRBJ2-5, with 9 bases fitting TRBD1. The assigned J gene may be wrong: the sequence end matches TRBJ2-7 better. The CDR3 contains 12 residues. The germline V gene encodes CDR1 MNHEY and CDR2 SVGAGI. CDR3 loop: CASHRGPDEQYF. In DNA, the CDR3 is TGTGCCAGCCACAGGGGGCCCGACGAGCAGTACTTC.

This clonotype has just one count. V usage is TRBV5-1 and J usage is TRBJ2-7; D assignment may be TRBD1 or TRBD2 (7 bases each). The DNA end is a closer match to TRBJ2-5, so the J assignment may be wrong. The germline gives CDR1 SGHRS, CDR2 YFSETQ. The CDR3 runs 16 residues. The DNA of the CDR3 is TGCGCCAGCAGCTTGGAGGGAGGGGGCTACCAAGAGACCCAGTACTTC. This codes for CASSLEGGGYQETQYF.

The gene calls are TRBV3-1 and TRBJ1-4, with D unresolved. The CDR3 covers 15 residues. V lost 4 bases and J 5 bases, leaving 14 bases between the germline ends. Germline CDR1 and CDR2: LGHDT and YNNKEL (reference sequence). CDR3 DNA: TGTGCCAGCAGCCGCGACATTGTTAGAAATGAAAAACTGTTTTTT. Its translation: CASSRDIVRNEKLFF.

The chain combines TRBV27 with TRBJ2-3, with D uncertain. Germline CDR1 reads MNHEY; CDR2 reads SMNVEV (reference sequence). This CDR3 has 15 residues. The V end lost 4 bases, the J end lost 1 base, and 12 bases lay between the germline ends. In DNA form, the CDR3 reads TGTGCCAGCAGTTCTCCTGCCCTAGGCACAGATACGCAGTATTTT. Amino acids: CASSSPALGTDTQYF.

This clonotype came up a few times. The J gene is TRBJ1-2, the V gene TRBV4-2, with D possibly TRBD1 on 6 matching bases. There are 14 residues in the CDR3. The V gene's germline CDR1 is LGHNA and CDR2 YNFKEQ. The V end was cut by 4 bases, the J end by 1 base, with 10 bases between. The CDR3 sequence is CASSPGGLNYGYTF. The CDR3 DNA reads TGTGCCAGCAGCCCCGGGGGGCTTAACTATGGCTACACCTTC.

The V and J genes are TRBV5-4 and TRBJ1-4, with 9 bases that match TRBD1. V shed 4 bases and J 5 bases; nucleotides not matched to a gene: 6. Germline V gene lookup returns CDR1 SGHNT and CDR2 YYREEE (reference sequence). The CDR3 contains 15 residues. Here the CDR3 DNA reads TGTGCCAGCAGCAACGACAGGGGGGGGAATGAAAAACTGTTTTTT. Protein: CASSNDRGGNEKLFF.

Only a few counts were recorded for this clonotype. This chain's CDR3 is CAITQPDRGEHYGYTF. The DNA of the CDR3 is TGTGCCATCACCCAGCCTGACAGGGGGGAACACTATGGCTACACCTTC. The chain is built from TRBV10-3 and TRBJ1-2; TRBD1 agrees at 9 bases. The V and J ends lost 7 bases and 3 bases, in that order; junction bases with no gene match: 12. The germline V gene encodes CDR1 ENHRY and CDR2 SYGVKD. This CDR3 comprises 16 residues.

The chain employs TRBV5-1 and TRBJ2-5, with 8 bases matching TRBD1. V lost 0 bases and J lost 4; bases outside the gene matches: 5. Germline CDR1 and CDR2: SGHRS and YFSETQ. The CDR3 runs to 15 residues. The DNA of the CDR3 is TGCGCCAGCAGCTTGGGGGACAGGATGATAGAGACCCAGTACTTC. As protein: CASSLGDRMIETQYF.

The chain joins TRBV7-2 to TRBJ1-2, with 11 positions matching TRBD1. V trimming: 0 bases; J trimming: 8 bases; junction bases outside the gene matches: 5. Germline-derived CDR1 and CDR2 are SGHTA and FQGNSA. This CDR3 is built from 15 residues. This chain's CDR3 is CASSLASDRGQGYTF. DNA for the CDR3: TGTGCCAGCAGCTTAGCTTCGGACAGGGGGCAGGGCTACACCTTC.

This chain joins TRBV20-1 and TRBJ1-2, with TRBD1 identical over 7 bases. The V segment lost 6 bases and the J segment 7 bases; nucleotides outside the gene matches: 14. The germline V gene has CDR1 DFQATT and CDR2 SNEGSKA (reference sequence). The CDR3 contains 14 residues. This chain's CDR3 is CSAPGGNRGSGYTF. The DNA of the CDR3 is TGCAGTGCCCCCGGGGGGAACAGGGGTAGTGGCTACACCTTC.

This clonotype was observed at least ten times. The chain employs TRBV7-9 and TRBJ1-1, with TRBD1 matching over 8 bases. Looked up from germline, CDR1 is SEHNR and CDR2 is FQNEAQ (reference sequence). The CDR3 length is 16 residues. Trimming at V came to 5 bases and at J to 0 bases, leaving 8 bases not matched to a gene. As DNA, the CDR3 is TGTGCCAGCAGCCCCACGAGGGGACAGGTGAACACTGAAGCTTTCTTT. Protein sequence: CASSPTRGQVNTEAFF.

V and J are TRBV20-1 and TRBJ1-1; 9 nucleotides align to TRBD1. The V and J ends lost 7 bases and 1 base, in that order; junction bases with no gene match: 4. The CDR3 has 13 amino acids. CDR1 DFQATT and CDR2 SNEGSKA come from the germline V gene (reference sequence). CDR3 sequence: CSGVGQGNTEAFF. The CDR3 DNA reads TGCAGTGGAGTGGGACAGGGGAACACTGAAGCTTTCTTT.

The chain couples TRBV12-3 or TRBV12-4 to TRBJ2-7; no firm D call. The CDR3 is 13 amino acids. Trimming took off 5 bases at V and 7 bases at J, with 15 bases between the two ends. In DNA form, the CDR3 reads TGTGCCAGCAGTCAAGAACCCCCGTCGGAGCAGTACTTC. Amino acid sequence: CASSQEPPSEQYF.

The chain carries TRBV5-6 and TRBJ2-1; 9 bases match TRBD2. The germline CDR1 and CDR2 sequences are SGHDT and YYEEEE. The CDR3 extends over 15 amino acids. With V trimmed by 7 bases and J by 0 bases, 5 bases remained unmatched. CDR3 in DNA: TGTGCCAGCGGGAGAGCGGGGGGCTCCTACAATGAGCAGTTCTTC. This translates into CASGRAGGSYNEQFF.

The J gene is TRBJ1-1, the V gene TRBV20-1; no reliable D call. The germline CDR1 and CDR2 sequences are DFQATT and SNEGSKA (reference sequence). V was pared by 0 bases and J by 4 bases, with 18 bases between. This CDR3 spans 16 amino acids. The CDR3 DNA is TGCAGTGCTAGAGACCCCAAGGTAGGAATCCGCACTGAAGCTTTCTTT. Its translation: CSARDPKVGIRTEAFF.